The source of this T cell receptor beta chain is a study of beta chain features in type 1 diabetes. At the level of the study: Sorted cells examined across all samples numbered around 110,000,000. Broader study findings: Type 1 diabetes patients showed a moderate but significant shortening of TCRB CDR3s in all four CD4+ subsets.

This clone was counted only a few times. What it binds is not known. Expressed TCRB transcripts were sequenced, since all the RNA that had been isolated was reverse transcribed. This table comes from immunoSEQ multiplex PCR, and its TCRdb copy is limited to in-frame clones, with some not included. The sample consists of a few hundred thousand clones, approximately 12% of them appearing once. Germline V CDR1 and CDR2: SNHLY, FYNNEI. Losses at the gene ends were 6 bases for V and 7 bases for J; bases not matched to a gene: 7. The CDR3 has 13 residues. This chain connects TRBV2 to TRBJ2-5; 8 nucleotides agree with TRBD1. The receptor was isolated from a woman in her late teens or twenties with type 1 diabetes. Sequences were obtained from naive CD4+ T cells from blood. The CDR3 nucleotides read TGTGCCAGCAGCGGACAGGGATTAGGGACCCAGTACTTC. Protein: CASSGQGLGTQYF.